This T cell receptor beta chain was documented in a study of cytomegalovirus exposure and HLA in healthy donors. Primers included in the PCR were 60 Vbeta and 13 Jbeta primers. Method: immunoSEQ multiplex PCR; TCRdb's copy keeps in-frame clones and lacks some. This sample has under 200,000 clones, with about 80% found just once. Comments on this clone: Its target is not known.

Donors sampled were nominally healthy, though unrecorded immune exposures were likely. Points from the study as a whole: Within a later analysis, the majority of CMV-associated TCR beta chains appeared HLA-restricted.

The junction had 9 bases not matched to a gene; V was cut back by 5 bases and J by 6 bases. The CDR3 totals 15 residues. The germline V gene has CDR1 SGHRS and CDR2 YFSETQ. This TCR was sampled from a man aged 25-45 years in good health and CMV-seronegative. The chain has TRBV5-1 and TRBJ2-7, with 12 nucleotides matching TRBD1. Material for sequencing was PBMCs. The CDR3 is CASRHTGTGGIEQYF. The CDR3 DNA reads TGCGCCAGCAGGCACACCGGGACAGGGGGCATCGAGCAGTACTTC.